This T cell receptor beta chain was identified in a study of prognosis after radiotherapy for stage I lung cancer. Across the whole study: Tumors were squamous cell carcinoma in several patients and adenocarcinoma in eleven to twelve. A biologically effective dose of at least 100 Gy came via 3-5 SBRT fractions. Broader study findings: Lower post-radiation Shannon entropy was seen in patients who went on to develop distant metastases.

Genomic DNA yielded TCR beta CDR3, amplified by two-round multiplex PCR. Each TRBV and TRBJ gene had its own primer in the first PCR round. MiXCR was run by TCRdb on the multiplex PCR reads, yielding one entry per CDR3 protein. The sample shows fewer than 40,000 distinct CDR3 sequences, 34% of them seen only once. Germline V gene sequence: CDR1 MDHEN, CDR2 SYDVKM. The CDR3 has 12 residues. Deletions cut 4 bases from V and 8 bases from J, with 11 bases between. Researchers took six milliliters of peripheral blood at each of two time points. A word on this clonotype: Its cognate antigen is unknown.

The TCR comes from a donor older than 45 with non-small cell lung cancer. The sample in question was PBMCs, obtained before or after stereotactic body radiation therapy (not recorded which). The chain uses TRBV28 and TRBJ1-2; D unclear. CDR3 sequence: CASSSPRGGYTF. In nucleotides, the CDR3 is TGTGCCAGCAGTTCTCCTCGCGGCGGCTACACCTTC.